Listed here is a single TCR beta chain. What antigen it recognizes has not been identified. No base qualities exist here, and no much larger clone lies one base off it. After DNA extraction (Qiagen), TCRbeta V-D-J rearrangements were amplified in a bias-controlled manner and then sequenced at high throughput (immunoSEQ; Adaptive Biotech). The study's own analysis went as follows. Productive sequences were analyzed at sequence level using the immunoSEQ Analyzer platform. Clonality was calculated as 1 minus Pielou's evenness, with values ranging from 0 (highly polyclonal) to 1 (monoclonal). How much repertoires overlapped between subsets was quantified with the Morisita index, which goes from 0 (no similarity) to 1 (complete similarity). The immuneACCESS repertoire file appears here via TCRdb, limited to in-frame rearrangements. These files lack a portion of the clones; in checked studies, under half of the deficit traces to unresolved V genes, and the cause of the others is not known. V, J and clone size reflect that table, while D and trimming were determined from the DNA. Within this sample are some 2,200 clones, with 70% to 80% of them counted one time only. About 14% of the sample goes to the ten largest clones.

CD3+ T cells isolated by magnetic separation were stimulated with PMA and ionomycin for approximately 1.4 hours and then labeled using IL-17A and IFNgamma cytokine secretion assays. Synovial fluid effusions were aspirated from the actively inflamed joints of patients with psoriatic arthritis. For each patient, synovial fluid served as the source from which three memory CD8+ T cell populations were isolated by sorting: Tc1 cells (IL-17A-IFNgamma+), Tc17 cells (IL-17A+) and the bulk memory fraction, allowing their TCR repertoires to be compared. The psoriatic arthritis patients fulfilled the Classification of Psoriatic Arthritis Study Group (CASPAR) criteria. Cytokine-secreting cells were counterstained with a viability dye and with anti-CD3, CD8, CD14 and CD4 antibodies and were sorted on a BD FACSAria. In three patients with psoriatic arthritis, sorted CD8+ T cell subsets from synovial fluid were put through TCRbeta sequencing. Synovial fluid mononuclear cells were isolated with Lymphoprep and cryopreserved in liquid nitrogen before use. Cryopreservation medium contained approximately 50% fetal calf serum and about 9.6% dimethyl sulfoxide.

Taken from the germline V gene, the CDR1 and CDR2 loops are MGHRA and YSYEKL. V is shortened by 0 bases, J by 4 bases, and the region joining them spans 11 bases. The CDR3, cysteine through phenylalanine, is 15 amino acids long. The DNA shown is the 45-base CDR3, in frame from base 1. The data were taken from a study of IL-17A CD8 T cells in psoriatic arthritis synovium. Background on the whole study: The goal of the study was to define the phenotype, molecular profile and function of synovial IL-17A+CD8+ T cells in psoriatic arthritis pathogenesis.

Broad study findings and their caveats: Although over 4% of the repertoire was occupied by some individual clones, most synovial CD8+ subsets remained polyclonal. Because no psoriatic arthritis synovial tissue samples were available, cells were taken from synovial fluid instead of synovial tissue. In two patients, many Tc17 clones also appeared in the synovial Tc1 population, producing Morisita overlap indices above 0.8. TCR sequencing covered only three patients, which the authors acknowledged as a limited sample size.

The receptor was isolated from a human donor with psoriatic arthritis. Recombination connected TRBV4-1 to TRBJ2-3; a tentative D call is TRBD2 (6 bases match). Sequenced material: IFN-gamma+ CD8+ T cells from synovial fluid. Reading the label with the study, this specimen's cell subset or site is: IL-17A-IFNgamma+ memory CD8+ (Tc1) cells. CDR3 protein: CASSQEPSGPDTQYF. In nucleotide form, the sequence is TGCGCCAGCAGCCAAGAACCCAGCGGGCCAGATACGCAGTATTTT.